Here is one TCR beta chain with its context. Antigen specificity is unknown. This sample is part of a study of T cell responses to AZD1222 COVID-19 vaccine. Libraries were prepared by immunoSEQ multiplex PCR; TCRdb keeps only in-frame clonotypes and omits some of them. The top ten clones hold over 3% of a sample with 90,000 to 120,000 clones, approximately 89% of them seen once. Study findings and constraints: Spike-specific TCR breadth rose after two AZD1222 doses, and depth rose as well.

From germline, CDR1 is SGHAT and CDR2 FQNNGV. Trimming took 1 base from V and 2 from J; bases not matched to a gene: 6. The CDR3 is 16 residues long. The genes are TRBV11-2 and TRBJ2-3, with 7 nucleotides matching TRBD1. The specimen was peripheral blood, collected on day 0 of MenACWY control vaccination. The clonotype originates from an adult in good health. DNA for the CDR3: TGTGCCAGCAGCTTAGGGGACAGTTACTACACAGATACGCAGTATTTT. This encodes CASSLGDSYYTDTQYF.